Below, 32 T cell receptor beta chains from the same sample are listed, as sequenced in a study of lymphopenia after photon versus proton radiotherapy. Profiled with immunoSEQ multiplex PCR; TCRdb holds only in-frame clones, not every one. The profile shows about 26,000 clones, roughly four fifths of them singletons. Specimen: peripheral blood, collected from a patient treated with photon-based radiotherapy. All receptors come from a woman aged 45 to 65 with pancreatic cancer.

Here the CDR3 reads CASSPPGTSYEQYF. CDR3 DNA: TGTGCCAGCTCACCACCCGGGACAAGTTACGAGCAGTACTTC. The chain employs TRBV18 and TRBJ2-7, with TRBD1 as a possible D gene (6 bases). This CDR3 has 14 amino acids. Germline V CDR1 and CDR2: KGHSH, LQKENI. V was cut by 0 bases and J by 4 bases, with 10 bases left in between.

The chain carries TRBV4-1 and TRBJ2-5, with TRBD2 matching over 7 bases. V was pared by 4 bases and J by 1 base, with 6 bases of the junction left unmatched. The CDR3 covers 15 residues. In germline, CDR1 is MGHRA, CDR2 YSYEKL. The CDR3 DNA sequence: TGCGCCAGCAGCCCTAGCGGAACAGGCCAAGAGACCCAGTACTTC. Its protein is CASSPSGTGQETQYF.

The chain has TRBV5-1 and TRBJ2-5, with 9 bases aligning to TRBD1. The CDR3 extends over 13 amino acids. CDR1 is SGHRS and CDR2 is YFSETQ in the germline V gene. Unmatched junction bases numbered 2, after V lost 4 bases and J lost 4 bases. This chain's CDR3 is CASSPDRGETQYF. The CDR3 region has the DNA TGCGCCAGCAGCCCGGACAGGGGAGAGACCCAGTACTTC.

The chain uses TRBV29-1 and TRBJ2-4; D not certain. Germline-derived CDR1 and CDR2 are SQVTM and ANQGSEA. This CDR3 has 14 residues. Trimming removed 1 base from V and 6 bases from J, with 13 bases in between. The CDR3 loop is CSVEVATNPNIQYF. DNA of the CDR3: TGCAGCGTTGAAGTCGCGACAAACCCAAACATTCAGTACTTC.

This clone was seen just once. CDR3 sequence reads: CASSRAETQYF. CDR3 sequence (DNA): TGTGCCAGCAGCCGCGCAGAGACCCAGTACTTC. The rearrangement joins TRBV2 to TRBJ2-5; D not certain. The germline CDR1 and CDR2 sequences are SNHLY and FYNNEI. V was trimmed by 6 bases and J by 4 bases, leaving 6 bases between them. The CDR3 loop spans 11 amino acids.

The chain has TRBV19 and TRBJ1-2, with 8 bases matching TRBD1. The CDR3 runs 14 residues. Germline-derived CDR1 and CDR2 are LNHDA and SQIVND (reference sequence). V was clipped by 4 bases and J by 5 bases; unmatched bases: 6. The CDR3 coding sequence is TGTGCCAGTAGTAGAGGGACAGGAGCATATGGCTACACCTTC. As protein: CASSRGTGAYGYTF. Together with reference TRBV19 and TRBJ1-2, the CDR3 gives the full variable domain: DGGITQSPKYLFRKEGQNVTLSCEQNLNHDAMYWYRQDPGQGLRLIYYSQIVNDFQKGDIAEGYSVSREKKESFPLTVTSAQKNPTAFYLCASSRGTGAYGYTFGSGTRLTVV.

The V and J genes are TRBV5-6 and TRBJ2-2; D is possibly TRBD1 (6 bases). The CDR3 is 14 residues long. With 4 bases removed from V and 5 bases from J, the gap between germline ends came to 12 bases. Germline V lookup: CDR1 SGHDT, CDR2 YYEEEE. In DNA form, the CDR3 reads TGTGCCAGCAGCCGGGAAAGGGGGACCGGGGAGCTGTTTTTT. This translates into CASSRERGTGELFF.

The chain is built from TRBV30 and TRBJ2-5; possible D gene TRBD2, 5 bases. Germline values: CDR1 GTSNPN, CDR2 SVGIG (reference sequence). V gave up 2 bases and J gave up 5 bases, with 12 bases separating them. There are 13 residues in the CDR3. This CDR3 reads CAWSFTRLETQYF. The CDR3, as DNA: TGTGCCTGGAGTTTCACTAGGCTTGAGACCCAGTACTTC.

The genes are TRBV28 and TRBJ1-1; TRBD1 might be the D (6 bases). The CDR3 is made up of 14 amino acids. Trimming pared 5 bases from V and 0 bases from J, leaving 10 bases between. CDR1 is MDHEN and CDR2 is SYDVKM in the germline V gene. DNA for the CDR3: TGTGCCAGCAGTGGGGGGCGGTTGAACACTGAAGCTTTCTTT. Its protein product is CASSGGRLNTEAFF.

The V call is TRBV4-3, the J call TRBJ2-3; 10 bases are a match to TRBD2. The CDR3 is made up of 16 amino acids. Unmatched junction bases numbered 8, after V lost 5 bases and J lost 3 bases. CDR1 and CDR2 (germline): LGHNA, YSLEER. This chain's CDR3 is CASSVASGSGTDTQYF. The CDR3 bases are TGCGCCAGCAGCGTTGCTAGCGGGAGTGGTACAGATACGCAGTATTTT.

CDR3 loop: CASVLGENQPQHF. For the CDR3, the DNA is TGTGCCAGCGTCCTCGGAGAGAATCAGCCCCAGCATTTT. The chain has TRBV2 and TRBJ1-5; D is undetermined. The CDR3 sequence is 13 residues long. Germline V lookup: CDR1 SNHLY, CDR2 FYNNEI. V lost 8 bases and J lost 4, with 12 bases in between.

This chain uses TRBV11-2 with TRBJ2-5; no clear D. V lost 5 bases, J lost 3 bases, and 10 bases lay in between. There are 13 residues in the CDR3. Germline V gene sequence: CDR1 SGHAT, CDR2 FQNNGV. CDR3 nucleotide sequence: TGTGCCAGCAGCAACCGACTGAAAGAGACCCAGTACTTC. Amino acid sequence: CASSNRLKETQYF.

The CDR3 region is CASSAQGQDTQYF. In DNA, the CDR3 is TGTGCCAGTAGCGCCCAGGGGCAAGATACGCAGTATTTT. The chain links TRBV19 to TRBJ2-3; D is possibly TRBD1 (6 bases). Trimming left V 6 bases short and J 5 bases short, with 12 bases between. Germline-derived CDR1 and CDR2 are LNHDA and SQIVND (reference sequence). This CDR3 has 13 residues.

J is TRBJ2-1 and V is TRBV18; a possible D gene is TRBD2 (6 bases). Germline CDR1 is KGHSH and CDR2 is LQKENI. V dropped 1 base and J dropped 6 bases, with 22 bases sitting between them. This CDR3 contains 18 residues. In nucleotides, the CDR3 is TGTGCCAGCTCACCACGATTAACCGAAGCGGGTGACCCCAATGAGCAGTTCTTC. This translates into CASSPRLTEAGDPNEQFF.

The chain couples TRBV29-1 to TRBJ2-7; D uncertain. CDR3 length equals 12 residues. The germline gives CDR1 SQVTM, CDR2 ANQGSEA. V was clipped by 5 bases and J by 0 bases, with 8 bases between them. The CDR3 region has the DNA TGCAGCGTTATCGCAGACTCCTACGAGCAGTACTTC. Its translation: CSVIADSYEQYF.

V and J are TRBV15 and TRBJ2-3; 9 bases agree with TRBD2. Germline assignment: CDR1 LNHNV and CDR2 YYDKDF (reference sequence). CDR3 size: 19 residues. After removal of 5 bases from V and 2 bases from J, the junction contained 17 bases not matched to a gene. CDR3 DNA sequence: TGTGCCACCAGCTTAAGACCCCGACTAGCGGACAGCCCCACAGATACGCAGTATTTT. Its protein product is CATSLRPRLADSPTDTQYF.

This clone was observed a handful of times. CDR3 nucleotides: TGTGCCAGCAGCCAAGAAACTAGCGGGAACGTTTACTTC. This sequence encodes CASSQETSGNVYF. This chain joins TRBV7-2 and TRBJ2-7; 10 nucleotides line up with TRBD2. Germline CDR1 SGHTA, CDR2 FQGNSA. The CDR3 has 13 amino acids. The V and J ends lost 5 bases and 13 bases, in that order; junction bases with no gene match: 11.

This chain links TRBV4-1 with TRBJ2-3, with 11 bases fitting TRBD2. This CDR3 contains 17 residues. The ends lost 0 bases at V and 5 bases at J; junction bases unmatched: 7. Germline CDR1 reads MGHRA; CDR2 reads YSYEKL. As DNA, the CDR3 is TGCGCCAGCAGCCAAGAACGGGGACTAGCGGCAGTAGATACGCAGTATTTT. Its protein product is CASSQERGLAAVDTQYF.

This chain connects TRBV19 to TRBJ1-1, with unresolved D. Per germline, CDR1 LNHDA and CDR2 SQIVND (reference sequence). The CDR3 extends over 15 amino acids. V was shortened by 0 bases and J by 5 bases, with 13 bases between the two germline ends. The CDR3 DNA sequence: TGTGCCAGTAGTATAGATCGGAGGGCTTTGACTGAAGCTTTCTTT. Translation: CASSIDRRALTEAFF.

Notes on this clone: At one end the junction does not follow the germline gene, possibly because of a read error. The chain combines TRBV19 with TRBJ2-2; no reliable D call. Germline V gene data show CDR1 as LNHDA and CDR2 as SQIVND (reference sequence). The CDR3 has 15 residues. This CDR3 reads CASSVDSIRSGELFF. CDR3 coding DNA: TGTGCCAGTAGTGTAGACTCAATCCGGTCCGGGGAGCTGTTTTTT. Drawing the rest from reference TRBV19 and TRBJ2-2, the complete variable domain is DGGITQSPKYLFRKEGQNVTLSCEQNLNHDAMYWYRQDPGQGLRLIYYSQIVNDFQKGDIAEGYSVSREKKESFPLTVTSAQKNPTAFYLCASSVDSIRSGELFFGEGSRLTVL.

V and J are TRBV5-4 and TRBJ1-2; a possible D gene is TRBD1 (5 bases). With 0 bases removed from V and 5 bases from J, the gap between germline ends came to 11 bases. The V gene's germline CDR1 is SGHNT and CDR2 YYREEE (reference sequence). This CDR3 comprises 14 residues. CDR3 sequence (DNA): TGTGCCAGCAGCTTGGGGGCACAGGAATATGGCTACACCTTC. This translates into CASSLGAQEYGYTF.

The V call is TRBV12-5, the J call TRBJ1-1; unclear D gene. The V end lost 5 bases, the J end lost 10 bases, and 23 bases lay between the germline ends. This CDR3 spans 15 amino acids. Germline loops: CDR1 LGHNT, CDR2 FRNRAP. Here the CDR3 reads CASGAYAEKSKRAFF. The DNA of the CDR3 is TGTGCTAGTGGTGCATATGCGGAGAAAAGTAAGCGAGCTTTCTTT.

The rearrangement uses TRBV19 and TRBJ1-2, with a possible D match to TRBD1 (6 bases). The CDR3 runs to 13 residues. V lost 5 bases and J 4 bases, leaving 11 bases between the germline ends. The germline V gene has CDR1 LNHDA and CDR2 SQIVND (reference sequence). CDR3 in amino acids: CASSEGHPYGYTF. The CDR3 bases are TGTGCCAGTAGTGAGGGACATCCCTATGGCTACACCTTC.

This clone has just a few counts. The rearrangement joins TRBV11-3 to TRBJ2-1; 10 bases are shared with TRBD2. The CDR3 loop spans 16 amino acids. V shed 1 base and J 5 bases; nucleotides not matched to a gene: 5. Germline lookup yields CDR1 SGHNT and CDR2 YENEEA. In DNA form, the CDR3 reads TGTGCCAGCAGCTTAGGGGGTAGCGGGAGGAACAATGAGCAGTTCTTC. This sequence encodes CASSLGGSGRNNEQFF. Full variable domain (missing parts from reference TRBV11-3 and TRBJ2-1): EAGVVQSPRYKIIEKKQPVAFWCNPISGHNTLYWYLQNLGQGPELLIRYENEEAVDDSQLPKDRFSAERLKGVDSTLKIQPAELGDSAVYLCASSLGGSGRNNEQFFGPGTRLTVL.

The J gene is TRBJ2-5, the V gene TRBV27; 11 positions agree with TRBD2. Germline V gene sequence: CDR1 MNHEY, CDR2 SMNVEV (reference sequence). With 4 bases clipped from V and 2 bases from J, the junction kept 3 bases outside the gene matches. The CDR3 consists of 15 residues. CDR3 region: CASSWGTSGQETQYF. The CDR3 bases are TGTGCCAGCAGTTGGGGGACTAGCGGACAAGAGACCCAGTACTTC.

The chain's CDR3 is CASSEVGGDEQFF. CDR3 coding DNA: TGTGCCAGCAGCGAGGTTGGGGGCGATGAGCAGTTCTTC. The chain has TRBV28 and TRBJ2-1; D possibly corresponds to TRBD1 (6 bases). The CDR3 length is 13 residues. The ends were cut back, 6 bases at V and 8 bases at J, with 14 bases in the middle. The germline CDR1 and CDR2 sequences are MDHEN and SYDVKM.

The chain carries TRBV13 and TRBJ2-2; 12 nucleotides line up with TRBD2. The CDR3 contains 17 residues. Germline trimming cut 1 base from V and 6 bases from J; bases unmatched to any gene: 6. Germline V gene lookup returns CDR1 PRHDT and CDR2 FYEKMQ (reference sequence). The CDR3 region is CASSLVSLAGGAGELFF. The CDR3 DNA follows: TGTGCCAGCAGCTTAGTCTCCCTAGCGGGAGGGGCCGGGGAGCTGTTTTTT.

The V and J genes are TRBV13 and TRBJ2-3; D gene ambiguous. The CDR3 covers 12 residues. V lost 5 bases, J lost 1 base, and 4 bases lay in between. Germline V CDR1 and CDR2: PRHDT, FYEKMQ (reference sequence). This CDR3 is CASSLRTDTQYF. DNA of the CDR3: TGTGCCAGCAGCCTACGCACAGATACGCAGTATTTT.

The CDR3 region has the DNA TGCGCCAGCAGTCAAAGGGCTAGCGGGACTCAGTTCTTC. This translates into CASSQRASGTQFF. The chain employs TRBV23-1 and TRBJ2-1; 9 bases are shared with TRBD2. TRBV23-1 is noted as an ORF with a role that remains uncertain. V lost 2 bases to trimming and J lost 13 bases; unmatched junction nucleotides: 6. The CDR3 runs 13 residues.

The chain has TRBV19 and TRBJ2-5; D not certain. The end of the DNA aligns better with TRBJ2-7, so the J call may be wrong. This CDR3 has 11 residues. Germline V lookup: CDR1 LNHDA, CDR2 SQIVND (reference sequence). CDR3 residues: CASSILNEQYF. CDR3 coding DNA: TGTGCCAGTAGTATATTGAACGAGCAGTACTTC.

The chain employs TRBV5-6 and TRBJ2-7; 9 bases align to TRBD1. With 0 bases clipped from V and 7 bases from J, the junction kept 5 bases outside the gene matches. The CDR3 totals 14 residues. Germline V lookup: CDR1 SGHDT, CDR2 YYEEEE. CDR3 coding DNA: TGTGCCAGCAGCTTGGGGACAGGGGTTGGAGAGCAGTACTTC. Translating it yields CASSLGTGVGEQYF.

The J gene is TRBJ2-7, the V gene TRBV2; 10 nucleotides match TRBD2. This CDR3 contains 12 residues. V trimming: 8 bases; J trimming: 5 bases; junction bases outside the gene matches: 3. The V gene's germline CDR1 is SNHLY and CDR2 FYNNEI. This CDR3 reads CASGLAGDEQYF. In nucleotides, the CDR3 is TGTGCCAGCGGGCTAGCGGGAGACGAGCAGTACTTC.